The rows below give T cell receptor beta chains drawn from one sample of a study of blood T cell repertoires in COVID-19. The method was immunoSEQ multiplex PCR; TCRdb's version includes in-frame clones alone and lacks a portion of them. This table holds about 110,000 clones, approximately 90% found once. Sequencing used peripheral blood. Receptors were obtained from a human donor in a cohort sampled during active COVID-19. CDR3s include the opening cysteine and the closing phenylalanine or tryptophan. The D gene is left open where the match is weak. Clone size appears in some rows only: once, few, many, or a class for an expanded clone.

CDR3 DNA | CDR3 protein | J gene | clone size | D gene | V gene
TGCAGCGTTGGCGGGGTTAGGGAGCGGGAGTCTTTTGAGACCCAGTACTTC | CSVGGVRERESFETQYF | TRBJ2-5 | . | TRBD2 | TRBV29-1
TGTGCCAGCAGCCCAGGGTTGTACTCTGGGGCCAACGTCCTGACTTTC | CASSPGLYSGANVLTF | TRBJ2-6 | . | . | TRBV9
TGTGCCAGCAGGGCCGGGACAGGGGTGGGACAGCCCCAGCATTTT | CASRAGTGVGQPQHF | TRBJ1-5 | . | TRBD1 | TRBV2
TGTGCCACCAGTGATTCGTCCAATGAGCAGTTCTTC | CATSDSSNEQFF | TRBJ2-1 | . | . | TRBV24-1
TGTGCCTGGAGTGTACTCTGGGGGGTGGGAGACGGCTACACCTTC | CAWSVLWGVGDGYTF | TRBJ1-2 | few | . | TRBV30
TGTGCTAGTGGCTCGGGACAGAGGAATTCACCCCTCCACTTT | CASGSGQRNSPLHF | TRBJ1-6 | . | TRBD1 | TRBV12-5
TGTGCCAGCAGCCCGGGACAGATTCCCTACGAGCAGTACTTC | CASSPGQIPYEQYF | TRBJ2-7 | . | TRBD1 | TRBV11-1
TGTGCCAGCAGCCCCGGACAGCCCTATGGCTACACCTTC | CASSPGQPYGYTF | TRBJ1-2 | . | . | TRBV5-6
TGTGCCAGCAGCGGGCCGACCGGTGGCTACACCTTC | CASSGPTGGYTF | TRBJ1-2 | . | . | TRBV7-3
TGTGCCACCAGGGCTGAGAGCGCAGATACGCAGTATTTT | CATRAESADTQYF | TRBJ2-3 | . | . | TRBV24-1
TGTGCCAGCACGGGGGGTAGCGGGGGAATAACCGGGGAGCTGTTTTTT | CASTGGSGGITGELFF | TRBJ2-2 | . | TRBD2 | TRBV19
TGTGCCAGCAGCTTAAGGGACCCCGGGGGACCCAACACTGAAGCTTTCTTT | CASSLRDPGGPNTEAFF | TRBJ1-1 | . | . | TRBV7-8
TGTGCCAGCAGTTTAAGCCCCCTCCGACAGGACGGGAACACTGAAGCTTTCTTT | CASSLSPLRQDGNTEAFF | TRBJ1-1 | . | . | TRBV27
TGTGCCTGGGGATTGACACCGAACACTGAAGCTTTCTTT | CAWGLTPNTEAFF | TRBJ1-1 | . | . | TRBV30
TGCGCCAGCAGCTTGGAACAGGGGACAAACTACGAGCAGTACTTC | CASSLEQGTNYEQYF | TRBJ2-7 | . | TRBD1 | TRBV5-1
TGCGCCAGCAGCTTGGCTGTCCCGGGACTAGCGGGGCCTGCCTACGAGCAGTACTTC | CASSLAVPGLAGPAYEQYF | TRBJ2-7 | . | TRBD2 | TRBV5-1